This T cell receptor (beta chain) was observed in a study of type 1 regulatory T cells. Study as a whole: An in vitro protocol generated T-allo10, a Tr1-enriched, alloantigen-specific CD4 T cell product. Study-wide results and limits: Compared with non-type 1 regulatory T cells, type 1 regulatory T cells showed a more restricted TCR repertoire.

V was shortened by 0 bases and J by 6 bases, with 7 bases between the two germline ends. The CDR3 is made up of 12 amino acids. Germline CDR1 is SGHRS and CDR2 is YFSETQ. A word on this clonotype: Its target is not known.

TCRdb passed the reads through MiXCR, listing each CDR3 protein once. The repertoire holds tens of thousands of distinct CDR3 sequences, with 55% to 65% as singletons. This rearrangement joins TRBV5-1 to TRBJ2-7; D may be TRBD2 (6 bases). This receptor was taken from a human donor in good health. Sequences were obtained from cultured non-Tr1 T cells, either the whole culture or a sorted T cell fraction (not recorded which). CDR3 nucleotides: TGCGCCAGCAGCTTGGGCGGGGCCGAGCAGTACTTC. It is translated as CASSLGGAEQYF.